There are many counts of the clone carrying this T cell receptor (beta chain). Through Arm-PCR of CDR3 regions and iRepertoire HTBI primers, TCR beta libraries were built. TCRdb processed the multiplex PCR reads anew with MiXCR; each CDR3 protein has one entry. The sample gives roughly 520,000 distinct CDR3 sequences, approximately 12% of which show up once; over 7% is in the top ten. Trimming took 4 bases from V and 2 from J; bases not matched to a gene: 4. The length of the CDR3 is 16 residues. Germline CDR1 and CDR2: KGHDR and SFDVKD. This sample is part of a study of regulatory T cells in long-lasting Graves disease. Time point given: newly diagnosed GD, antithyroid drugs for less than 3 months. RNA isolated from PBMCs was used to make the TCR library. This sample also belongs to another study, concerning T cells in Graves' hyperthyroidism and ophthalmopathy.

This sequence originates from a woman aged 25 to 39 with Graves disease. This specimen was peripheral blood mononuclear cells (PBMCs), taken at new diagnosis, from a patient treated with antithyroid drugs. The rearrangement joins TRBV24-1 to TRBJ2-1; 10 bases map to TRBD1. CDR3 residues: CATSDPGTGAYNEQFF. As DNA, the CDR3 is TGTGCCACCAGTGACCCCGGGACAGGGGCCTACAATGAGCAGTTCTTC.